This T cell receptor (beta chain) was sequenced in a study of T-cell reconstitution after alpha-beta-depleted transplantation in children. Germline V gene sequence: CDR1 KGHSH, CDR2 LQKENI. The V and J ends lost 2 bases and 1 base, in that order; junction bases with no gene match: 7. This CDR3 is 16 amino acids long. TCRbeta library construction was performed incorporating unique molecular identifiers. TCRdb processed the PCR reads anew with MiXCR; each CDR3 protein has one entry. The sample includes about 870,000 distinct CDR3 sequences, approximately 15% of them seen just once. This specimen consisted of PBMCs, mostly from graft donor cells, obtained 360 days after TCRalphabeta/CD19-depleted stem cell transplant. The genes are TRBV18 and TRBJ1-1; 7 bases align to TRBD1. The sequence was obtained from a male patient between 10 and 17 years old who had a stem cell transplant for acute lymphoblastic leukemia, so the T cells may come from the graft donor. For the CDR3, the DNA is TGTGCCAGCTCACCAAATGGTCAGGGGGGGAACACTGAAGCTTTCTTT. Translated: CASSPNGQGGNTEAFF.